Presented here are 16 T cell receptor beta chains from one specimen sequenced in a study of T cells after yellow fever vaccination. TCRdb ran MiXCR on the 5' RACE reads and lists one entry per CDR3 protein. The sample shows 120,000 or so distinct CDR3 sequences, roughly 15% of them seen only once. This specimen consisted of CD8+ T cells sorted from PBMCs, obtained 5 days after the yellow fever booster vaccination. These receptors came from a man aged 18 to 30 who received the YFV17D yellow fever vaccine.

The CDR3 here is CAIQAPTTTQYF. As DNA, the CDR3 is TGTGCCATCCAGGCCCCGACCACGACGCAGTATTTT. The V and J genes are TRBV12-3 or TRBV12-4 and TRBJ2-3; D gene uncertain. The CDR3 runs 12 residues. V was clipped by 10 bases and J by 9 bases, with 17 bases between them.

V gene TRBV29-1 combines with J gene TRBJ2-7; a weak D match, TRBD2 (6 bases). V gave up 3 bases and J gave up 1 base, with 10 bases separating them. The CDR3 runs to 13 residues. The germline V gene encodes CDR1 SQVTM and CDR2 ANQGSEA. The CDR3 here is CSVELGGSYEQYF. CDR3 coding DNA: TGCAGCGTTGAGTTGGGGGGTTCCTACGAGCAGTACTTC.

In nucleotides, the CDR3 is TGTGCCATCAGTGAGGAAGGGACAGGTCGTTTTTCCCAGCATTTT. It encodes CAISEEGTGRFSQHF. The chain links TRBV10-3 to TRBJ1-5; TRBD1 aligns across 8 bases. The length of the CDR3 is 15 residues. Per germline, CDR1 ENHRY and CDR2 SYGVKD. V shed 2 bases and J 11 bases; nucleotides not matched to a gene: 11.

The chain uses TRBV15 and TRBJ2-5; TRBD1 matches at 12 bases. Germline lookup yields CDR1 LNHNV and CDR2 YYDKDF (reference sequence). V lost 1 base, J lost 5 bases, and 8 bases stayed unmatched. CDR3 length: 17 residues. In nucleotides, the CDR3 is TGTGCCACCAGCAGAGGTCCGGGACAGGGGGCGAGGGAGACCCAGTACTTC. Its protein product is CATSRGPGQGARETQYF.

The chain employs TRBV15 and TRBJ2-1, with D perhaps TRBD2 (6 bases). The V end lost 6 bases, the J end lost 0 bases, and 15 bases lay between the germline ends. This CDR3 has 16 residues. Germline V gene lookup returns CDR1 LNHNV and CDR2 YYDKDF (reference sequence). DNA of the CDR3: TGTGCCACCAGTCGGGAGAGTGCTGCCTCCTACAATGAGCAGTTCTTC. Encoded protein: CATSRESAASYNEQFF.

This clonotype was seen only a few times. This sequence joins TRBV7-9 and TRBJ2-7; D is ambiguous. Trimming took off 0 bases at V and 1 base at J, with 16 bases between the two ends. The CDR3 runs to 17 residues. The germline V gene encodes CDR1 SEHNR and CDR2 FQNEAQ (reference sequence). The CDR3 sequence: CASSLAAWSAKSYEQYV. In DNA, the CDR3 is TGTGCCAGCAGCTTAGCGGCATGGTCAGCTAAGTCCTACGAGCAGTACGTC.

This clonotype was seen only a few times. The V call is TRBV29-1, the J call TRBJ2-1; no reliable D call. V lost 4 bases and J lost 8, with 18 bases in between. Germline CDR1 and CDR2: SQVTM and ANQGSEA. The CDR3 loop spans 14 amino acids. The CDR3 sequence: CSVGGRMGFDEQFF. In nucleotides, the CDR3 is TGCAGCGTTGGGGGTCGGATGGGGTTTGATGAGCAGTTCTTC.

There are a few counts of this clonotype. CDR3 sequence reads: CASTTGWGGTQYF. The CDR3 DNA reads TGTGCCAGCACCACCGGATGGGGGGGGACCCAGTACTTC. The V gene is TRBV27, the J gene TRBJ2-5, with TRBD2 matching 7 bases. The germline CDR1 and CDR2 sequences are MNHEY and SMNVEV (reference sequence). Trimming cost V 7 bases and J 7 bases; bases outside gene matches: 9. The CDR3 runs to 13 residues.

The chain is built from TRBV9 and TRBJ2-5; 8 bases are a match to TRBD2. CDR3 length: 15 residues. The ends lost 0 bases at V and 2 bases at J; junction bases unmatched: 3. Germline CDR1 reads SGDLS; CDR2 reads YYNGEE. The CDR3 loop is CASSVEGTRQETQYF. The CDR3 bases are TGTGCCAGCAGCGTAGAGGGGACTAGACAAGAGACCCAGTACTTC.

This clonotype has just a few counts. The CDR3, as DNA: TGTGCCAGCAGCCACCACCGCGGGGCAGGGGTAGATACGCAGTATTTT. The encoded protein is CASSHHRGAGVDTQYF. This sequence joins TRBV4-2 and TRBJ2-3; D assignment may be TRBD1 or TRBD2 (6 bases each). Trimming removed 3 bases from V and 5 bases from J, with 18 bases in between. The CDR3 has 16 residues. Germline values: CDR1 LGHNA, CDR2 YNFKEQ.

This clonotype was observed a few times. A junction end diverges from the germline sequence, so it may reflect a read error. The genes are TRBV7-7 and TRBJ2-5; 8 bases line up with TRBD2. This CDR3 has 18 residues. Germline-derived CDR1 and CDR2 are SSHAT and FNYEAQ (reference sequence). This CDR3 is CASSLAPAGLGFQETQYF. The CDR3, as DNA: TGTGCTAGCAGCTTAGCGCCTGCGGGACTAGGGTTCCAAGAGACCCAGTACTTC.

In its sample, this clonotype was seen a few times. V and J are TRBV11-2 and TRBJ2-3; D might be TRBD2 (6 bases). In germline, CDR1 is SGHAT, CDR2 FQNNGV. This CDR3 comprises 16 residues. Trimming shortened V by 3 bases and J by 2 bases, and 15 bases separated the two germline ends. CDR3: CASSLFGGDFTDTQYF. DNA of the CDR3: TGTGCCAGCAGCTTGTTTGGCGGGGACTTCACAGATACGCAGTATTTT.

This chain connects TRBV4-1 to TRBJ1-2; D unclear. Germline CDR1 and CDR2: MGHRA and YSYEKL. V gave up 1 base and J gave up 7 bases, with 7 bases separating them. This CDR3 has 12 amino acids. The CDR3: CASSQGSRGYTF. CDR3 in DNA: TGCGCCAGCAGCCAAGGGAGCCGTGGCTACACCTTC.

This clonotype was detected ten times or more. The chain employs TRBV6-5 and TRBJ2-1; D ambiguous. Germline CDR1 MNHEY, CDR2 SVGAGI. This CDR3 is built from 15 residues. Trimming took off 0 bases at V and 10 bases at J, with 16 bases between the two ends. The CDR3: CASSYSIVRPGEQFF. The CDR3 DNA reads as TGTGCCAGCAGTTACTCGATTGTTCGGCCTGGCGAGCAGTTCTTC.

This chain joins TRBV20-1 and TRBJ1-6; D not certain. Germline V gene sequence: CDR1 DFQATT, CDR2 SNEGSKA (reference sequence). This CDR3 region has 17 residues. Between the trimmed V and J ends, which lost 2 bases and 7 bases, there was a span of 21 bases. The CDR3 spells CSARSSDRWDLNSPLHF. In nucleotides, the CDR3 is TGCAGTGCTAGATCATCAGACCGATGGGATTTAAATTCACCCCTCCACTTT.

V is TRBV4-1 and J is TRBJ1-1; 7 bases agree with TRBD1. Per the germline V gene, CDR1 is MGHRA and CDR2 is YSYEKL. The length of the CDR3 is 15 residues. Germline trimming cut 1 base from V and 4 bases from J; bases unmatched to any gene: 6. The CDR3 loop reads CASSQVPGGFTEAFF. The CDR3 DNA is TGCGCCAGCAGCCAAGTCCCAGGGGGATTCACTGAAGCTTTCTTT.